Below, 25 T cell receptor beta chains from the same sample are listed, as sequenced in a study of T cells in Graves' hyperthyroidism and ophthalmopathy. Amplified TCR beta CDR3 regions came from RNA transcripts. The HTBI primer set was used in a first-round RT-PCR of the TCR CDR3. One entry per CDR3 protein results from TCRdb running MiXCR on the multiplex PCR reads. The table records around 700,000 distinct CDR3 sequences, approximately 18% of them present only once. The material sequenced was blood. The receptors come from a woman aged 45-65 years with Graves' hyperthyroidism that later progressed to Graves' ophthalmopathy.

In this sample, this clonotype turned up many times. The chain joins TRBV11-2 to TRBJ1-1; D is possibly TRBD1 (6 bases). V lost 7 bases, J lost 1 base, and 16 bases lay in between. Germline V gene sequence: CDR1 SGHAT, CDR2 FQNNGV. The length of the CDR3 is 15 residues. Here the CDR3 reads CASTFWGQRNTEAFF. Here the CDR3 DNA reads TGTGCCAGCACCTTTTGGGGACAACGGAACACTGAAGCTTTCTTT.

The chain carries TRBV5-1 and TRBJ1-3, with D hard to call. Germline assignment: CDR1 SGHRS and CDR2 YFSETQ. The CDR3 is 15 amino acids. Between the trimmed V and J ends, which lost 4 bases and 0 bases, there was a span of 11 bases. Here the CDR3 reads CASSVDGGSGNTIYF. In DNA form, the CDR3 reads TGCGCCAGCAGCGTAGACGGAGGCTCTGGAAACACCATATATTTT.

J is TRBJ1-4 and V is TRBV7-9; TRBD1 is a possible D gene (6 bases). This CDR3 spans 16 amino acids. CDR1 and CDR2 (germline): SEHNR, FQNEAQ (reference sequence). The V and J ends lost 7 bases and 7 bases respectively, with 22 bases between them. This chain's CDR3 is CASTLEAGALGEKLFF. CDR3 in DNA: TGTGCCAGCACCCTGGAAGCAGGGGCGTTAGGTGAAAAACTGTTTTTT.

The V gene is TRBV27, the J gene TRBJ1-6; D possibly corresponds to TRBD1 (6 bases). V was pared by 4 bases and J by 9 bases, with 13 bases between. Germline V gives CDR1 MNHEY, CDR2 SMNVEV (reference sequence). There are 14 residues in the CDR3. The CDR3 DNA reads TGTGCCAGCAGTTCGGGGGCGATAACTTCACCCCTCCACTTT. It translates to CASSSGAITSPLHF.

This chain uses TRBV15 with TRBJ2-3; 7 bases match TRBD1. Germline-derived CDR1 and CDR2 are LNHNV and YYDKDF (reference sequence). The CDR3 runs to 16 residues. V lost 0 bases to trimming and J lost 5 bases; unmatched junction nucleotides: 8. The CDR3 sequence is CATSRDRRGRGDTQYF. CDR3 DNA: TGTGCCACCAGCAGAGATCGTAGGGGGCGTGGAGATACGCAGTATTTT. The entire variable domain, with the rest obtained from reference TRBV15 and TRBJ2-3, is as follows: DAMVIQNPRYQVTQFGKPVTLSCSQTLNHNVMYWYQQKSSQAPKLLFHYYDKDFNNEADTPDNFQSRRPNTSFCFLDIRSPGLGDTAMYLCATSRDRRGRGDTQYFGPGTRLTVL.

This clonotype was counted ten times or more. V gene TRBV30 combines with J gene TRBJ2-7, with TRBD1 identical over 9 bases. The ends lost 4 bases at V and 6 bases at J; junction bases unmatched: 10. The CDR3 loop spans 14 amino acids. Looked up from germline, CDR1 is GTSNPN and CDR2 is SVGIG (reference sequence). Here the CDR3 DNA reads TGTGCCTGGATAACCGGACAGGGGTATAGCGAGCAGTACTTC. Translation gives CAWITGQGYSEQYF.

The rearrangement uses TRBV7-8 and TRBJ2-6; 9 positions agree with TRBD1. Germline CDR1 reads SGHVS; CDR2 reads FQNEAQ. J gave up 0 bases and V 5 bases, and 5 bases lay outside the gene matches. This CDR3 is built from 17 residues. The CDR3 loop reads CASSSGQGFSGANVLTF. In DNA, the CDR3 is TGTGCCAGCAGCAGCGGACAGGGGTTCTCTGGGGCCAACGTCCTGACTTTC.

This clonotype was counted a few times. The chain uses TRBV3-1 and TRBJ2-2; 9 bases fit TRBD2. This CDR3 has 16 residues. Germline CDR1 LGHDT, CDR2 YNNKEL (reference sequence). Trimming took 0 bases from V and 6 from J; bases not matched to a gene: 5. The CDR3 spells CASSQESRGGAGELFF. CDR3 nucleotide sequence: TGTGCCAGCAGCCAAGAGTCGCGGGGGGGCGCCGGGGAGCTGTTTTTT.

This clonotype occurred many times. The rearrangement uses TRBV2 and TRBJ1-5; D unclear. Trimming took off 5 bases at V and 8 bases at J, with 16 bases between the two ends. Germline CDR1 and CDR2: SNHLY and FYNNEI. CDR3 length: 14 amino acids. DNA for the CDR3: TGTGCCAGCAGTAACTTTGGGGTCGGAGAGCCCCAGCATTTT. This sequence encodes CASSNFGVGEPQHF.

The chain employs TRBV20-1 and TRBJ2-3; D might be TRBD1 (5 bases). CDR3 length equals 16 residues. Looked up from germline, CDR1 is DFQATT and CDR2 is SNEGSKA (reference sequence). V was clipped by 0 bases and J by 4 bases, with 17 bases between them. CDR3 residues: CSARDHGSRGADTQYF. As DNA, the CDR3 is TGCAGTGCTAGAGATCACGGGTCAAGGGGCGCAGATACGCAGTATTTT.

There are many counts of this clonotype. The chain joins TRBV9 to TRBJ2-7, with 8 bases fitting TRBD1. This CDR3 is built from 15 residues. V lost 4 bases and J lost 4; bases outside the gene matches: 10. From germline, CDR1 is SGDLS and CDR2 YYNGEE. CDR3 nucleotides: TGTGCCAGCAGCACTCAAGCAACAGGGGGGTACGAGCAGTACTTC. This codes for CASSTQATGGYEQYF. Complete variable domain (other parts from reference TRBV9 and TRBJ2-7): DSGVTQTPKHLITATGQRVTLRCSPRSGDLSVYWYQQSLDQGLQFLIQYYNGEERAKGNILERFSAQQFPDLHSELNLSSLELGDSALYFCASSTQATGGYEQYFGPGTRLTVT.

Here the CDR3 DNA reads TGTGCCAGCAGCCCAAGGACCGAGGCCTATAATTCACCCCTCCACTTT. Its translation is CASSPRTEAYNSPLHF. The V gene is TRBV9, the J gene TRBJ1-6; D gene ambiguous. The germline V gene encodes CDR1 SGDLS and CDR2 YYNGEE. V gave up 4 bases and J gave up 2 bases, with 13 bases separating them. This CDR3 contains 16 residues.

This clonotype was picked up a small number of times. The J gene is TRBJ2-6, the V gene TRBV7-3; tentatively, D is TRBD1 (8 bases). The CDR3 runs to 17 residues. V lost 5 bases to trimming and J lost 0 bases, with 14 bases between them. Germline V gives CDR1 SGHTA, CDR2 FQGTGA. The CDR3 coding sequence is TGTGCCAGCAGCATACAGGGGGGGCACTCTGGGGCCAACGTCCTGACTTTC. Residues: CASSIQGGHSGANVLTF.

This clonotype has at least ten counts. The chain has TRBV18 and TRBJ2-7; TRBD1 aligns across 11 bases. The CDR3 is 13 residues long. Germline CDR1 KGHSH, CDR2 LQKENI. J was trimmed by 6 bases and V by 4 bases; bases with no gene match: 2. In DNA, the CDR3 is TGTGCCAGCTCACTCGGGACAGGGGGCGAGCAGTACTTC. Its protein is CASSLGTGGEQYF.

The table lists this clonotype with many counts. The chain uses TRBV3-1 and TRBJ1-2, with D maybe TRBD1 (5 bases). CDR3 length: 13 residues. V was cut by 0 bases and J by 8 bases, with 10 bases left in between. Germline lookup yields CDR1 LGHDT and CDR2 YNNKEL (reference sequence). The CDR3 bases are TGTGCCAGCAGCCAAGATCGGGGGACCGGCTACACCTTC. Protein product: CASSQDRGTGYTF.

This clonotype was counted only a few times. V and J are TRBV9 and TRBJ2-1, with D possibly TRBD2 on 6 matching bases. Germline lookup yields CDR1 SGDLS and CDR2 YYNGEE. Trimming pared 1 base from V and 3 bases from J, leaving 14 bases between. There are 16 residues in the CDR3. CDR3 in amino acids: CASSVIGSGVYNEQFF. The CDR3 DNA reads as TGTGCCAGCAGCGTAATCGGTAGCGGCGTCTACAATGAGCAGTTCTTC.

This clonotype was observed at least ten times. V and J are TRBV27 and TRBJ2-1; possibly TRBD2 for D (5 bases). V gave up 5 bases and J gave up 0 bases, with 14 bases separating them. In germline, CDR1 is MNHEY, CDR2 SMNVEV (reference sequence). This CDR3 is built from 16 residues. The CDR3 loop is CASSGLTTSSYNEQFF. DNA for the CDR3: TGTGCCAGCAGTGGACTTACAACGAGCTCCTACAATGAGCAGTTCTTC.

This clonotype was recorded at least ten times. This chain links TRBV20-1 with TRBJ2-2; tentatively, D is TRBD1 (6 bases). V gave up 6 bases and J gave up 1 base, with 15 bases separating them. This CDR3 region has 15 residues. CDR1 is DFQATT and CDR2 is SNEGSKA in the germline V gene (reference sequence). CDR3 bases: TGCAGTGCCCGTCCGGGACACATGAACACCGGGGAGCTGTTTTTT. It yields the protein CSARPGHMNTGELFF.

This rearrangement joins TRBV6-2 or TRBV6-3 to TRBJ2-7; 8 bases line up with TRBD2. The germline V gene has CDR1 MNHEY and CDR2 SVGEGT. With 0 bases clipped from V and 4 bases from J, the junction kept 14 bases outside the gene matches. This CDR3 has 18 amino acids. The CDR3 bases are TGTGCCAGCAGTTACTCGATCCGGCTTAGCGGGGATAAATACGAGCAGTACTTC. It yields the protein CASSYSIRLSGDKYEQYF.

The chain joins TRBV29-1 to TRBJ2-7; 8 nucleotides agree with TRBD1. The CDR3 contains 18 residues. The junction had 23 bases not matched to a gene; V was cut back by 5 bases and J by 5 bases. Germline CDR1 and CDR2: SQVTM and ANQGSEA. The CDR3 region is CSVLVDKWQGALGHEQYF. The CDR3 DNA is TGCAGCGTTCTCGTCGACAAGTGGCAGGGGGCGTTGGGCCACGAGCAGTACTTC.

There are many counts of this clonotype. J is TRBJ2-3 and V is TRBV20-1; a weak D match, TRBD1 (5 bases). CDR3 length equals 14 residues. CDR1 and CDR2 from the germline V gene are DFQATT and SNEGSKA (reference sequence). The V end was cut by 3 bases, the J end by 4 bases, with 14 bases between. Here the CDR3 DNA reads TGCAGTGCTAGCAATCTAGAAGGGGCAGATACGCAGTATTTT. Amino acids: CSASNLEGADTQYF.

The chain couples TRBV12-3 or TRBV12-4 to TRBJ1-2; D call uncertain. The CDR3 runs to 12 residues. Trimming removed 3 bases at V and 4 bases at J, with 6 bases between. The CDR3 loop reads CASSFVRYGYTF. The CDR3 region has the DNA TGTGCCAGCAGTTTCGTCCGCTATGGCTACACCTTC.

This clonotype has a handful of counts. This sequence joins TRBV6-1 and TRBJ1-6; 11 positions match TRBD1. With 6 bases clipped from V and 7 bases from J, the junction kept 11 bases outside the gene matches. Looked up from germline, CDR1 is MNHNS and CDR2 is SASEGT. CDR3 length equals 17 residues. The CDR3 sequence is CASSGTGGHFSNSPLHF. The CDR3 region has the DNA TGTGCCAGCAGCGGGACAGGGGGACATTTTTCGAATTCACCCCTCCACTTT.

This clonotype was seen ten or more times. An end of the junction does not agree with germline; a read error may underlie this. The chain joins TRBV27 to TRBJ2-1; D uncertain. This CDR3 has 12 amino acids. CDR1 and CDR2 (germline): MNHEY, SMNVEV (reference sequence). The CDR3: CASSLSGLEQFF. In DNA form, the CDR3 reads TGTGCCAGCAGTCTATCGGGCCTTGAGCAGTTCTTC.

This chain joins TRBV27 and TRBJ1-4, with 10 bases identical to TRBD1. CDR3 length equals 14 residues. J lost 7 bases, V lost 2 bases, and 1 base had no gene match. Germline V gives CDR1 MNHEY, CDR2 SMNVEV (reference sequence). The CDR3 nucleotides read TGTGCCAGCAGTTTAGGACAGGGGGTTGAAAAACTGTTTTTT. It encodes CASSLGQGVEKLFF.